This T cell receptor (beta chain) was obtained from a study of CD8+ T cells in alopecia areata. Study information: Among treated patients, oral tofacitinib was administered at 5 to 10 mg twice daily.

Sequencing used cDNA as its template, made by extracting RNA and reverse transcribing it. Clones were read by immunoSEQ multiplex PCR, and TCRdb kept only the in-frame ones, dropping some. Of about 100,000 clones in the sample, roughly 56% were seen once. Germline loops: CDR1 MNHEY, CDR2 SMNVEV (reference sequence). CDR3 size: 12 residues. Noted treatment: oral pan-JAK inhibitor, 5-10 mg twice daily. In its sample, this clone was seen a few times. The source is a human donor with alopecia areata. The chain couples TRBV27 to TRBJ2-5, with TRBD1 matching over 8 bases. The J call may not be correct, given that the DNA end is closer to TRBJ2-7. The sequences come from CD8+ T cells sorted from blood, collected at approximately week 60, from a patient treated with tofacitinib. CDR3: CASRTGGYEQYF. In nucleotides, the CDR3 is TGTGCCAGCAGAACAGGGGGCTACGAGCAGTACTTC.